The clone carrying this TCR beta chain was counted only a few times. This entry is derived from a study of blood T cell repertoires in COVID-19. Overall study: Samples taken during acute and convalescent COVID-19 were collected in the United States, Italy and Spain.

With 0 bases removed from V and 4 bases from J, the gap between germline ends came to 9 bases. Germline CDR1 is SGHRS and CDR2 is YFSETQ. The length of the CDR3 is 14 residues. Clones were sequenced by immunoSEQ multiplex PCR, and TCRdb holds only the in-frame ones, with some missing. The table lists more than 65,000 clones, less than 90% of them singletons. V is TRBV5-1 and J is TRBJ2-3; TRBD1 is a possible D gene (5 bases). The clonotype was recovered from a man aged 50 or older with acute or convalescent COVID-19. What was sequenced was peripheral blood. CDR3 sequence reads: CASSLDTGPDTQYF. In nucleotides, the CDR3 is TGCGCCAGCAGCTTGGATACAGGACCAGATACGCAGTATTTT.